This T cell receptor beta chain was observed in a study of blood T cell repertoires in COVID-19. Study at large: COVID-19 samples from acute and convalescent phases originated in the United States, Italy and Spain.

Measured with immunoSEQ multiplex PCR; TCRdb has only the in-frame clones, and not every one. In the table there are about 190,000 clones, around 83% of which are singletons. The CDR3 is made up of 17 amino acids. Trimming left V 0 bases short and J 2 bases short, with 14 bases between. Germline V gives CDR1 SGHKS, CDR2 YYEKEE (reference sequence). In terms of age and location, participants ranged from roughly 18 to 90 years and lived in about 25 US areas. This chain connects TRBV5-5 to TRBJ2-2; TRBD1 might be the D (6 bases). The sequence came from a woman between 40 and 50 years old in a cohort exposed to, infected with or recovered from COVID-19 (not recorded which). Input material: PBMCs or T cells enriched from blood (not recorded which). CDR3 sequence: CASSLAGQGLNTGELFF. CDR3 DNA: TGTGCCAGCAGCTTGGCGGGGCAGGGGCTAAACACCGGGGAGCTGTTTTTT.